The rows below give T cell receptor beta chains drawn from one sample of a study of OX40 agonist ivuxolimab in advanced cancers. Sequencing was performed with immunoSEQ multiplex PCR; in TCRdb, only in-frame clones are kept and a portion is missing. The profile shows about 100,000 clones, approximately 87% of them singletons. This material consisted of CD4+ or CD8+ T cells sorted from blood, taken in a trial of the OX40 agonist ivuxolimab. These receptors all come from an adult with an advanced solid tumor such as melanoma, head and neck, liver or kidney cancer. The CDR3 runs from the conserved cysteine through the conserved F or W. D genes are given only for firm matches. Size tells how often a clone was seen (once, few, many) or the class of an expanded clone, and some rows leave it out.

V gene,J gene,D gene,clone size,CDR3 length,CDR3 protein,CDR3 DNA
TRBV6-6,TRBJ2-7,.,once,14,CASSDKTVAYEQYF,TGTGCCAGCAGTGACAAGACTGTGGCCTACGAGCAGTACTTC
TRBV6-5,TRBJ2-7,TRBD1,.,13,CASSRRTGSEQYF,TGTGCCAGCAGTCGCCGGACAGGGAGCGAGCAGTACTTC
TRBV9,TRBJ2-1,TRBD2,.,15,CASSSDASGSYEQFF,TGTGCCAGCAGCTCAGACGCTAGCGGGAGTTATGAGCAGTTCTTC
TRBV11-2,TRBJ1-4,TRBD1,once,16,CASSLVPAGQGQKLFF,TGTGCCAGCAGCTTAGTCCCCGCGGGACAGGGTCAGAAACTGTTTTTT
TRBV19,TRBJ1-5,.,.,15,CASSIKDRSNQPQHF,TGTGCCAGTAGTATAAAGGACCGTAGCAATCAGCCCCAGCATTTT
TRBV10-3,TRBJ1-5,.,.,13,CAISQGRDQPQHF,TGTGCCATCAGCCAGGGTCGGGATCAGCCCCAGCATTTT
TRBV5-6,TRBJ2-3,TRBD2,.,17,CASSLPGLAAPTDTQYF,TGTGCCAGCAGCCTACCCGGACTAGCGGCACCCACAGATACGCAGTATTTT
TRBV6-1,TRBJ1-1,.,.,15,CASSEPRDLNTEAFF,TGTGCCAGCAGTGAGCCCAGGGACTTGAACACTGAAGCTTTCTTT
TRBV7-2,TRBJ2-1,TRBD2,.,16,CASSLAAAGGPVEQFF,TGTGCCAGCAGCTTAGCGGCGGCGGGGGGGCCGGTTGAGCAGTTCTTC
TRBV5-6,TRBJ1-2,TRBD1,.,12,CASSLPGGGYTF,TGTGCCAGCAGCTTGCCAGGGGGTGGCTACACCTTC
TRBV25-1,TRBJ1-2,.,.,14,CASSESQGKSGYTF,TGTGCCAGCAGTGAATCGCAGGGTAAAAGTGGCTACACCTTC
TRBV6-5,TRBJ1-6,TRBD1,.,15,CASSYTRTGDSPLHF,TGTGCCAGCAGTTACACCCGGACAGGGGATTCACCCCTCCACTTT
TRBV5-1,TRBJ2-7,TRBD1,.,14,CASSGGQSSREQYF,TGCGCCAGCAGCGGGGGACAGTCGAGTCGGGAGCAGTACTTC
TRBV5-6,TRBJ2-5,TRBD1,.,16,CASSAPGQGDQETQYF,TGTGCCAGCAGCGCTCCGGGACAGGGGGATCAAGAGACCCAGTACTTC
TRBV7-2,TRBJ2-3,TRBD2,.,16,CASSQTSRPSTDTQYF,TGTGCCAGCAGCCAGACTAGCCGACCTAGCACAGATACGCAGTATTTT
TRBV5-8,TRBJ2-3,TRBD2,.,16,CASSLGSGGGADTQYF,TGTGCCAGCAGCTTGGGAAGCGGGGGGGGCGCAGATACGCAGTATTTT
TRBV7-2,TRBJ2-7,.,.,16,CASSLRGDGGSYEQYF,TGTGCCAGCAGCTTACGCGGGGACGGCGGCTCCTACGAGCAGTACTTC
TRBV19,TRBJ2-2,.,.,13,CASSIAVTGELFF,TGTGCCAGTAGTATTGCGGTCACCGGGGAGCTGTTTTTT
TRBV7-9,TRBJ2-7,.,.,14,CASSLGQGGYEQYF,TGTGCCAGCAGCTTAGGGCAGGGGGGCTACGAGCAGTACTTC
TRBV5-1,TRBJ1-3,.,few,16,CASSSSGQNSGNTIYF,TGCGCCAGCAGCTCGTCCGGACAGAACTCTGGAAACACCATATATTTT
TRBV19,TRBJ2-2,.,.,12,CASSQRAGELFF,TGTGCCAGTAGTCAGCGGGCCGGGGAGCTGTTTTTT
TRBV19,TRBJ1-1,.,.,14,CASSIRGSGTEAFF,TGTGCCAGTAGTATACGGGGGTCGGGCACTGAAGCTTTCTTT
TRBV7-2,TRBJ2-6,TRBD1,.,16,CASSLTGGSGANVLTF,TGTGCCAGCAGCTTAACAGGGGGCTCTGGGGCCAACGTCCTGACTTTC
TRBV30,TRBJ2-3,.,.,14,CVYRPGRDTDTQYF,TGTGTCTATCGGCCGGGACGAGACACAGATACGCAGTATTTT